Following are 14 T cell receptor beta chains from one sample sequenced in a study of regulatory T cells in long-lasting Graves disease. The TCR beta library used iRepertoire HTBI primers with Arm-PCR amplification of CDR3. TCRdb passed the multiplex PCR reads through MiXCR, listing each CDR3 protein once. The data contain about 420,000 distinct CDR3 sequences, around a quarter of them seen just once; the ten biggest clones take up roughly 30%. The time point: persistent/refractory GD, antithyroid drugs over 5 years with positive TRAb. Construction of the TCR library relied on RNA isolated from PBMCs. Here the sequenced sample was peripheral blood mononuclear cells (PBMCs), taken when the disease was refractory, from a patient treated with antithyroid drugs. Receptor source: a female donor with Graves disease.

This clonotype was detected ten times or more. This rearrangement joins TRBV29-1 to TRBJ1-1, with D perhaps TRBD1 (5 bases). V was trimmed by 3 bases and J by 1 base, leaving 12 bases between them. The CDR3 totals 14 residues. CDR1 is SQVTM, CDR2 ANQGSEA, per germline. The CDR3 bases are TGCAGCGTTGATGTTCGGGGCGCGAACACTGAAGCTTTCTTT. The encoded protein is CSVDVRGANTEAFF.

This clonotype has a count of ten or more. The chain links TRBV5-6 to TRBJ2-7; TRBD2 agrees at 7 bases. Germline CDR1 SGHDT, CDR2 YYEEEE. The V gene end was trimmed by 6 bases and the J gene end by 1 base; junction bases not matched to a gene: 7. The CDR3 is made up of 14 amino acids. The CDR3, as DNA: TGTGCCAGCACCTCGTGGGGGGGGTCCTACGAGCAGTACTTC. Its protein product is CASTSWGGSYEQYF. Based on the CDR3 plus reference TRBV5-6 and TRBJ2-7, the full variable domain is DAGVTQSPTHLIKTRGQQVTLRCSPKSGHDTVSWYQQALGQGPQFIFQYYEEEERQRGNFPDRFSGHQFPNYSSELNVNALLLGDSALYLCASTSWGGSYEQYFGPGTRLTVT.

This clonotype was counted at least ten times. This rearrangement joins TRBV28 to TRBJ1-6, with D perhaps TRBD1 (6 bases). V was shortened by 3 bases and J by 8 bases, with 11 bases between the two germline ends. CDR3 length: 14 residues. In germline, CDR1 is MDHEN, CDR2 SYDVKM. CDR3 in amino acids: CASSLGGVDSPLHF. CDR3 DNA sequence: TGTGCCAGCAGTTTGGGGGGCGTAGATTCACCCCTCCACTTT.

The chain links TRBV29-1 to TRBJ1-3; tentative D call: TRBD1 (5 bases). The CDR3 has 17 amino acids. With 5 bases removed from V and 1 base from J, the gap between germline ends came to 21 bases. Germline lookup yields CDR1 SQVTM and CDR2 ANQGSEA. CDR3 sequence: CSVLTTRDVVSGNTIYF. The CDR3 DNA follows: TGCAGCGTTCTTACGACCCGGGACGTGGTATCTGGAAACACCATATATTTT.

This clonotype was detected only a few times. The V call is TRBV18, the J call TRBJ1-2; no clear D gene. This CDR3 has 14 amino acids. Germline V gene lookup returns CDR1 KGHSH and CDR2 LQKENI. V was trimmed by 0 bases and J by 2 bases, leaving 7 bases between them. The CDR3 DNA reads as TGTGCCAGCTCACCACCGTCGGGAAACTATGGCTACACCTTC. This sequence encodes CASSPPSGNYGYTF. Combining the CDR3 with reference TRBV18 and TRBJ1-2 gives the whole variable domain NAGVMQNPRHLVRRRGQEARLRCSPMKGHSHVYWYRQLPEEGLKFMVYLQKENIIDESGMPKERFSAEFPKEGPSILRIQQVVRGDSAAYFCASSPPSGNYGYTFGSGTRLTVV.

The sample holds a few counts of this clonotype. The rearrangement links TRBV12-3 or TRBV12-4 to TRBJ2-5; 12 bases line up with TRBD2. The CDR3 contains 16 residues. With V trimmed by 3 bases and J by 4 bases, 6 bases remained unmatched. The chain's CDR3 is CASSFETSGRRETQYF. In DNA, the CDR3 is TGTGCCAGCAGTTTCGAGACTAGCGGGAGAAGAGAGACCCAGTACTTC.

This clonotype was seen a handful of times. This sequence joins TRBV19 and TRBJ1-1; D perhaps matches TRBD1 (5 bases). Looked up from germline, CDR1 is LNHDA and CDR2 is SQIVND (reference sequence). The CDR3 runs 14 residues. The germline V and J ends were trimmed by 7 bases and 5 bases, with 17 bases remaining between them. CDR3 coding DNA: TGTGCCAGTACCAGAGGGAGGGGAGGTACTGAAGCTTTCTTT. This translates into CASTRGRGGTEAFF.

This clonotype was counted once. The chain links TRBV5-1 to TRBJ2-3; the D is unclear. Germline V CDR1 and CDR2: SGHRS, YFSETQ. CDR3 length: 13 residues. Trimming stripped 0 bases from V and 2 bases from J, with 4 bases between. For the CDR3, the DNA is TGCGCCAGCAGCTTGGGTATCACAGATACGCAGTATTTT. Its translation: CASSLGITDTQYF.

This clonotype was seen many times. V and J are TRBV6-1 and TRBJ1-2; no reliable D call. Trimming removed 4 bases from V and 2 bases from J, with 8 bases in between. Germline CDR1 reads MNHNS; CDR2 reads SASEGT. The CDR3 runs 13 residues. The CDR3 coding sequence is TGTGCCAGCAGTGTGGGGATAAACTATGGCTACACCTTC. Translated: CASSVGINYGYTF.

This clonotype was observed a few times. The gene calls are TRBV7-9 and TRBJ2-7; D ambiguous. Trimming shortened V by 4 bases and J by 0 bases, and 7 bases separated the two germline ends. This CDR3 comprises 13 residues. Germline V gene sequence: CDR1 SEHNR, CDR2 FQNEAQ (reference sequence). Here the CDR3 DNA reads TGTGCCAGCAGCTCTTCGGACTCCTACGAGCAGTACTTC. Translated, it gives CASSSSDSYEQYF.

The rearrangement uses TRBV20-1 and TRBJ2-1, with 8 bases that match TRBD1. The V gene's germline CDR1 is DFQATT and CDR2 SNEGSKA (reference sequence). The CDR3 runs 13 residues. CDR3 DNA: TGCAGCGCTGGGGATACAGGGGGGAATGAGCAGTTCTTC. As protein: CSAGDTGGNEQFF.

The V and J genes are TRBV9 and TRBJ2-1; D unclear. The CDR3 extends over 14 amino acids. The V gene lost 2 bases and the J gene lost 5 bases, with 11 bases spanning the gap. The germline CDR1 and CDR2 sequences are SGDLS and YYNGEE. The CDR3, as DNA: TGTGCCAGCAGCGTTTTTCAGTTCGACAATGAGCAGTTCTTC. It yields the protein CASSVFQFDNEQFF.

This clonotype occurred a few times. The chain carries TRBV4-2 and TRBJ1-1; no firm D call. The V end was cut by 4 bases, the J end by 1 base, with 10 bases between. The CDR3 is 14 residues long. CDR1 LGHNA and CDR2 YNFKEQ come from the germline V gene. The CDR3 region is CASSLRERNTEAFF. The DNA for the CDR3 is TGTGCCAGCAGCCTTAGGGAAAGGAACACTGAAGCTTTCTTT.

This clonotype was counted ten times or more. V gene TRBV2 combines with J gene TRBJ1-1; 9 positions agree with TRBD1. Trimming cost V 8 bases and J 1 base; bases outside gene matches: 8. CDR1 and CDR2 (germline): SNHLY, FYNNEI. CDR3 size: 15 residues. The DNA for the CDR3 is TGTGCCAGCCAGAGGGGACAGGGCTCGAACACTGAAGCTTTCTTT. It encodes CASQRGQGSNTEAFF.